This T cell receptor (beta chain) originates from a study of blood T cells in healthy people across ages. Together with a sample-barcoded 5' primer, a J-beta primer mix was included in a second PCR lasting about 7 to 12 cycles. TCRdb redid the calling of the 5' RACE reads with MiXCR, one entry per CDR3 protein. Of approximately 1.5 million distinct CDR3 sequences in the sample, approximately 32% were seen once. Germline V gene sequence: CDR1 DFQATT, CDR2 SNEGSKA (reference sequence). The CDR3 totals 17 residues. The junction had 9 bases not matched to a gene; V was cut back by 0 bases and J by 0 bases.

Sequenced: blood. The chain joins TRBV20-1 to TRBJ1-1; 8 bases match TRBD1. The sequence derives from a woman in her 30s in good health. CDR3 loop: CSARDGRTGSVNTEAFF. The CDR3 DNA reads TGCAGTGCTAGAGATGGTCGGACAGGGTCGGTGAACACTGAAGCTTTCTTT.